The present TCR beta chain was sequenced within a study of cytomegalovirus exposure and HLA in healthy donors. The germline V gene has CDR1 SEHNR and CDR2 FQNEAQ (reference sequence). CDR3 size: 15 residues. The study ran its PCR with 60 Vbeta and 13 Jbeta primers. TCRdb's table, derived via immunoSEQ multiplex PCR, lists solely in-frame clones and lacks some. The sample consists of roughly 140,000 clones, around 80% of them appearing once. Study conclusions and caveats: Earlier findings revealed that most TCR beta V segments proved productive either about 90% or about 30% of the time.

About this clone: Its antigen is currently unknown. An end of the junction does not agree with germline; a read error may underlie this.

Sequenced sample: PBMCs. The clonotype originates from a man aged 25 to 40 in good health and CMV-seropositive. The V call is TRBV7-9, the J call TRBJ1-6; possibly TRBD1 for D (6 bases). CDR3 in DNA: TGTTCCAGCAGAGACAGGAGAGAGCCGAATTCACCCCTCCACTTT. Protein: CSSRDRREPNSPLHF.